Sequencing of this T cell receptor beta chain was carried out in a study of CD8 T cells in ankylosing spondylitis. Study findings and constraints: Blood from ankylosing spondylitis patients appeared to carry a characteristic roughly 8-variant TCR beta motif. Earlier work had already found some motif variants in reactive arthritis synovial fluid and blood. The authors reported significant enrichment of disease-linked clones in matched ankylosing spondylitis synovial fluid.

Per germline, CDR1 MDHEN and CDR2 SYDVKM. The V gene lost 2 bases and the J gene lost 8 bases, with 12 bases spanning the gap. The CDR3 totals 14 residues. With molecular barcodes, quantitative 5'-RACE was used to make the TCR beta libraries. TCRdb recomputed calls from the 5' RACE reads with MiXCR, one row per CDR3 protein. The sample gives around 150,000 distinct CDR3 sequences, around 10% of which show up once; 29% is in the top ten. This clonotype has a count of ten or more. Its antigen is as yet unknown. The rearrangement links TRBV28 to TRBJ1-4; D gene uncertain. The TCR was taken from a male donor with ankylosing spondylitis or in good health (not recorded which). The sample was blood, either unsorted or a sorted T cell fraction (not recorded which). For the CDR3, the DNA is TGTGCCAGCAGTTTAGGAGGTGTTAACGAAAAACTGTTTTTT. The encoded protein is CASSLGGVNEKLFF.